This TCR beta chain derives from a study of T-cell reconstitution after alpha-beta-depleted transplantation in children. Study results and limitations: Reportedly, only several hundred clones from non-depleted graft cells drove alpha-beta T-cell counts at about two months. Surviving recipient T cells and thymic progenitors accounted for the high day-60 TCRbeta diversity observed in some patients.

This clonotype came up many times. Its antigen is unidentified. Unique molecular identifiers featured in how the TCRbeta library was prepared. One entry per CDR3 protein, called by TCRdb with MiXCR from the PCR reads. This sample has about 100,000 distinct CDR3 sequences, with around 6.4% found just once. The germline CDR1 and CDR2 sequences are SGHAT and FQNNGV. CDR3 size: 18 residues. Germline trimming cut 2 bases from V and 0 bases from J; bases unmatched to any gene: 8. The genes are TRBV11-2 and TRBJ2-3; 10 nucleotides agree with TRBD2. Sequencing was performed on PBMCs, mostly from graft donor cells, taken 360 days after TCRalphabeta/CD19-depleted stem cell transplant. This TCR was sampled from a male patient between 2 and 15 years old who had a stem cell transplant for acute lymphoblastic leukemia, so the T cells may come from the graft donor. This CDR3 is CASSLPTAGGMSTDTQYF. The CDR3 coding sequence is TGTGCCAGCAGCTTACCTACAGCGGGAGGGATGAGCACAGATACGCAGTATTTT.